This T cell receptor beta chain was captured by sequencing in a study of T-cell reconstitution after alpha-beta-depleted transplantation in children. V was trimmed by 0 bases and J by 6 bases, leaving 12 bases between them. The CDR3 runs 16 residues. Germline CDR1 is MNHEY and CDR2 is SVGAGI. This clonotype occurred a few times. Unique molecular identifiers were incorporated into the prepared TCRbeta library. TCRdb re-called the PCR reads with MiXCR, one entry per CDR3 protein. Among approximately 400,000 distinct CDR3 sequences listed, approximately 10% were seen once. This clonotype was obtained from a human donor who donated a stem cell graft to a child with acute myeloid leukemia. The rearrangement uses TRBV6-5 and TRBJ1-6, with D perhaps matching TRBD1 (5 bases). The sample was PBMCs from the stem cell graft donor, taken from the stem cell graft. CDR3 DNA: TGTGCCAGCAGTTACTCCGGGGGAGCTATTAATTCACCCCTCCACTTT. Translated: CASSYSGGAINSPLHF.